What follows are 8 T cell receptor beta chains derived from one specimen sequenced in a study of shared clonotypes between healthy human individuals. This table comes from immunoSEQ multiplex PCR, and its TCRdb copy is limited to in-frame clones, with some not included. The top ten hold 0.055% to 0.075% of the sample, which has more than 500,000 clones, around 96% seen once. The sequenced sample consisted of naive CD4+ T cells sorted from blood. The subset: CD45RA+ positively selected. Every receptor here comes from a woman in her twenties or thirties in good health.

V and J are TRBV19 and TRBJ2-1, with D unclear. Germline CDR1 and CDR2: LNHDA and SQIVND (reference sequence). Trimming stripped 5 bases from V and 5 bases from J, with 16 bases between. This CDR3 region has 15 residues. The chain's CDR3 is CASSPRSPTHNEQFF. The CDR3 bases are TGTGCCAGTAGTCCGCGGAGCCCGACTCACAATGAGCAGTTCTTC.

CDR3 in DNA: TGTGCCAGCAGTTCCCACCCTTGGCGGGAACTCAATGAGCAGTTCTTC. Protein: CASSSHPWRELNEQFF. This rearrangement joins TRBV27 to TRBJ2-1; D possibly corresponds to TRBD2 (6 bases). Germline-derived CDR1 and CDR2 are MNHEY and SMNVEV (reference sequence). The CDR3 extends over 16 amino acids. V lost 4 bases and J lost 6, with 19 bases in between.

V is TRBV15 and J is TRBJ2-6; the D is unclear. Trimming removed 0 bases at V and 2 bases at J, with 17 bases between. CDR1 LNHNV and CDR2 YYDKDF come from the germline V gene (reference sequence). The CDR3 sequence is 19 residues long. CDR3 DNA: TGTGCCACCAGCAGAGACTCAGATCCTCTCACCCCTGGGGCCAACGTCCTGACTTTC. Translation gives CATSRDSDPLTPGANVLTF.

This clone was counted a few times. The gene calls are TRBV7-3 and TRBJ2-2; D is perhaps TRBD1 (5 bases). V dropped 3 bases and J dropped 7 bases, with 9 bases sitting between them. Germline values: CDR1 SGHTA, CDR2 FQGTGA. This CDR3 has 13 amino acids. This chain's CDR3 is CASSFGQGGELFF. The CDR3 DNA reads TGTGCCAGCAGCTTCGGTCAGGGCGGGGAGCTGTTTTTT.

The chain combines TRBV6-6 with TRBJ1-6; maybe TRBD1 (5 bases). Germline CDR1 is MNHNY and CDR2 is SVGAGI (reference sequence). The V end lost 6 bases, the J end lost 15 bases, and 21 bases lay between the germline ends. The CDR3 length is 14 residues. The CDR3 spells CASRIGQGPIHLHF. CDR3 bases: TGTGCCAGCAGGATAGGGCAGGGACCGATTCACCTCCACTTT.

CDR3 in amino acids: CASRRPPSGGSSYEQYF. Written as DNA, the CDR3 is TGTGCCAGCAGACGCCCTCCTAGCGGGGGGAGCTCCTACGAGCAGTACTTC. V gene TRBV28 combines with J gene TRBJ2-7; TRBD2 matches at 11 bases. The CDR3 is 17 amino acids. Trimming at V came to 6 bases and at J to 0 bases, leaving 10 bases not matched to a gene. CDR1 and CDR2 from the germline V gene are MDHEN and SYDVKM. Supplemented by reference TRBV28 and TRBJ2-7, the full variable domain reads DVKVTQSSRYLVKRTGEKVFLECVQDMDHENMFWYRQDPGLGLRLIYFSYDVKMKEKGDIPEGYSVSREKKERFSLILESASTNQTSMYLCASRRPPSGGSSYEQYFGPGTRLTVT.

This clone was seen just once. Different DNA sequences within this sample yield the same CDR3. The rearrangement joins TRBV18 to TRBJ2-7; D possibly corresponds to TRBD1 (6 bases). The CDR3 is 13 amino acids. V shed 3 bases and J shed 3 bases, with 9 bases lying between them. Germline lookup yields CDR1 KGHSH and CDR2 LQKENI. CDR3 nucleotide sequence: TGTGCCAGCTCACCCGGACAGAGCTACGAGCAGTACTTC. Translating gives CASSPGQSYEQYF.

V gene TRBV4-2 combines with J gene TRBJ2-1; 7 bases agree with TRBD2. CDR1 is LGHNA, CDR2 YNFKEQ, per germline. V trimming: 1 base; J trimming: 4 bases; junction bases outside the gene matches: 4. The CDR3 contains 15 residues. CDR3 nucleotide sequence: TGTGCCAGCAGCCAAGGGCTAGCGGTATACAATGAGCAGTTCTTC. Translation gives CASSQGLAVYNEQFF.